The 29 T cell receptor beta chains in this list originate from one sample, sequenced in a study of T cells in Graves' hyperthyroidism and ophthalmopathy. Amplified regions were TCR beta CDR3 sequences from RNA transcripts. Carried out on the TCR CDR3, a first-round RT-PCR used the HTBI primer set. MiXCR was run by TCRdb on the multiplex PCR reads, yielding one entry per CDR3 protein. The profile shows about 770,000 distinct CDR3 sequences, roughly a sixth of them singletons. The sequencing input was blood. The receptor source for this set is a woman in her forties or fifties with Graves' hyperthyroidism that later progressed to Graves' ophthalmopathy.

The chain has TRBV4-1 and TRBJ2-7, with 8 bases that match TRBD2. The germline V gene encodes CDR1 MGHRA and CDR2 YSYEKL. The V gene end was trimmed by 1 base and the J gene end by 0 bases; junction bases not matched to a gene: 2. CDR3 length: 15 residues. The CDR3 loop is CASSQAGGVSYEQYF. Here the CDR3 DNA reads TGCGCCAGCAGCCAAGCGGGGGGGGTCTCCTACGAGCAGTACTTC.

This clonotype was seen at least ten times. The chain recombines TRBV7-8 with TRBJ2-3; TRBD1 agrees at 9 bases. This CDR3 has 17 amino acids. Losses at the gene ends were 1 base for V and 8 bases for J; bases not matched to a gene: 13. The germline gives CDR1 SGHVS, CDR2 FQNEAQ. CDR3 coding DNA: TGTGCCAGCAGCTTAGTCGGACAGGGGATCCCAACCGGTACGCAGTATTTT. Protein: CASSLVGQGIPTGTQYF. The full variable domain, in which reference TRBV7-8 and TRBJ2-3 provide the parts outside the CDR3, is GAGVSQSPRYKVAKRGQDVALRCDPISGHVSLFWYQQALGQGPEFLTYFQNEAQLDKSGLPSDRFFAERPEGSVSTLKIQRTQQEDSAVYLCASSLVGQGIPTGTQYFGPGTRLTVL.

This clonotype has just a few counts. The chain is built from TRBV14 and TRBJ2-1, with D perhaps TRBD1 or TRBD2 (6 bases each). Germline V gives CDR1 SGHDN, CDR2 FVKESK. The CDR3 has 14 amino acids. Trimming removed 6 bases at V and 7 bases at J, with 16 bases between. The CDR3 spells CASSYWGAGNEQFF. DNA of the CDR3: TGTGCCAGCAGTTATTGGGGGGCGGGGAATGAGCAGTTCTTC.

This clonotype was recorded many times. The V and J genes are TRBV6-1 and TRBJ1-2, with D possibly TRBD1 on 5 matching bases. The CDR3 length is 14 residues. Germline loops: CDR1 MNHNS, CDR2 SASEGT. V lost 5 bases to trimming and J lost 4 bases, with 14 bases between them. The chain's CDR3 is CASSRVREGYGYTF. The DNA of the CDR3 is TGTGCCAGCAGTCGTGTCAGGGAGGGCTATGGCTACACCTTC.

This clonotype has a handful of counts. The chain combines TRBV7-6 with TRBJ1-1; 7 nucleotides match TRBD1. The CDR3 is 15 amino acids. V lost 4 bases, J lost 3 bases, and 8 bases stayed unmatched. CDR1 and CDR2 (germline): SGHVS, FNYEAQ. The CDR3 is CASSSTHQGDTEAFF. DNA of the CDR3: TGTGCCAGCAGCTCGACACACCAGGGGGACACTGAAGCTTTCTTT.

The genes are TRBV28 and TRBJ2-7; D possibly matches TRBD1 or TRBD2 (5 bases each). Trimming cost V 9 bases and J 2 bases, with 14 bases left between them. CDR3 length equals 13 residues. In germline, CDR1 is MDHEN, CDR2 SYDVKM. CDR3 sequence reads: CASKYRGPYEQYF. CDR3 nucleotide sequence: TGTGCCAGTAAATACCGGGGCCCCTACGAGCAGTACTTC.

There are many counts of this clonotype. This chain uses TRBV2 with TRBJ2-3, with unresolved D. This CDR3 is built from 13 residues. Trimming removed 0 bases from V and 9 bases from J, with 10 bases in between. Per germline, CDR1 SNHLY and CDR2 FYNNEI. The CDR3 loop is CASSEARVGTQYF. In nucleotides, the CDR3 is TGTGCCAGCAGTGAAGCGCGAGTCGGGACGCAGTATTTT.

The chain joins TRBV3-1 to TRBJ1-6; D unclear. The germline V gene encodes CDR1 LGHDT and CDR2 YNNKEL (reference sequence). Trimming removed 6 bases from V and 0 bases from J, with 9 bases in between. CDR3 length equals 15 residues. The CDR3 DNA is TGTGCCAGCAGATTTGGTAGCTCCTATAATTCACCCCTCCACTTT. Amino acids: CASRFGSSYNSPLHF.

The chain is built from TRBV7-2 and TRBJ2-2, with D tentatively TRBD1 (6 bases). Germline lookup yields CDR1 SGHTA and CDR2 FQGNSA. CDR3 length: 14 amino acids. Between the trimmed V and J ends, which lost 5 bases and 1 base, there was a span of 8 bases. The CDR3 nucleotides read TGTGCCAGCAGCGACAGGTTGAACACCGGGGAGCTGTTTTTT. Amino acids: CASSDRLNTGELFF.

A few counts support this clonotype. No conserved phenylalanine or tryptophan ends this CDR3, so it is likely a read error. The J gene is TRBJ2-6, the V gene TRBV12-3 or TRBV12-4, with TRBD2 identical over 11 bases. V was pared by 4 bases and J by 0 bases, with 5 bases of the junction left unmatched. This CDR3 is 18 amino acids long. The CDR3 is CASSWASGGLSGANVLTS. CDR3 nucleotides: TGTGCCAGCAGTTGGGCTAGCGGGGGGCTCTCTGGGGCCAACGTCCTGACTTCC.

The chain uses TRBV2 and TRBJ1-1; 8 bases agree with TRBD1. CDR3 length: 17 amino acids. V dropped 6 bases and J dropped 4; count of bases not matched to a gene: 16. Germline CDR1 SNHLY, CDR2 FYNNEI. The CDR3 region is CASRAVKTGGMSTEAFF. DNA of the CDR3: TGTGCCAGCAGGGCGGTTAAAACAGGGGGTATGAGCACTGAAGCTTTCTTT.

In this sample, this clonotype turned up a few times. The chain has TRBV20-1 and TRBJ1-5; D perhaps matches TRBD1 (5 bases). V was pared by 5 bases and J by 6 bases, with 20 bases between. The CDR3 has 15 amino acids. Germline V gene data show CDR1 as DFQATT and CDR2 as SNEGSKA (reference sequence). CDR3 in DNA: TGCAGTGCTGTGTGGGTTGGACCCCAGGGTCAGCCCCAGCATTTT. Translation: CSAVWVGPQGQPQHF.

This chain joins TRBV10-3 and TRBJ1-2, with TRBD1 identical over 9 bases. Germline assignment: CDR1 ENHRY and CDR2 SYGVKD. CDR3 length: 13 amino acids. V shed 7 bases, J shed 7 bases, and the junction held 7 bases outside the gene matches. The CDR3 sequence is CAITQDRGFGYTF. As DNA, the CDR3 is TGTGCCATCACCCAAGACAGGGGGTTTGGCTACACCTTC.

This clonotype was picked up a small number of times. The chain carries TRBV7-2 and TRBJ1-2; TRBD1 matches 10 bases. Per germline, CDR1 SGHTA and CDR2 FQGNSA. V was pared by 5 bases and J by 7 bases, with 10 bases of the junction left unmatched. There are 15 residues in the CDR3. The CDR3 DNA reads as TGTGCCAGCAGCCCTGGACAGGGGGAATTTGGTGGCTACACCTTC. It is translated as CASSPGQGEFGGYTF.

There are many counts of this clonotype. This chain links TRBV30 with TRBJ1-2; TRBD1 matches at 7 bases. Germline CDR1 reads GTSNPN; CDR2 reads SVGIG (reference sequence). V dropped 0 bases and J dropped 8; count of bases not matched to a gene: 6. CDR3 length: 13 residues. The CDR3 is CAWSVQGKGGYTF. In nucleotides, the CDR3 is TGTGCCTGGAGTGTACAGGGGAAAGGCGGCTACACCTTC.

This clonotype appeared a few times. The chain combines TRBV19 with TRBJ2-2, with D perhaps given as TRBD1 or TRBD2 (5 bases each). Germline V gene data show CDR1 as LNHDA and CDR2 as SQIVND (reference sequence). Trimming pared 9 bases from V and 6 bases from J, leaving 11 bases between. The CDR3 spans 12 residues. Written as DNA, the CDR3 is TGTGCCAGCCGGACGGGGCCCGGGGAGCTGTTTTTT. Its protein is CASRTGPGELFF.

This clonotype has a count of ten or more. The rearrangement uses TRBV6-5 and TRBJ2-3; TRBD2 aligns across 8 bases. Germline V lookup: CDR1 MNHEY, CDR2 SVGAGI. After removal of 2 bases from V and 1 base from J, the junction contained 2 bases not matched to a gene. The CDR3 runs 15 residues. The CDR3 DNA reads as TGTGCCAGCAGTTACGCGGGGGGTGGCACAGATACGCAGTATTTT. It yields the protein CASSYAGGGTDTQYF.

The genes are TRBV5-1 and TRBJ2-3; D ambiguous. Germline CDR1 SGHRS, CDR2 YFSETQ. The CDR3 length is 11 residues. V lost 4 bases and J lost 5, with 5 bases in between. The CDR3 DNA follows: TGCGCCAGCAGCATGGGAGATACGCAGTATTTT. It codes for CASSMGDTQYF. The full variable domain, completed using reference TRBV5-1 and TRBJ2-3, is KAGVTQTPRYLIKTRGQQVTLSCSPISGHRSVSWYQQTPGQGLQFLFEYFSETQRNKGNFPGRFSGRQFSNSRSEMNVSTLELGDSALYLCASSMGDTQYFGPGTRLTVL.

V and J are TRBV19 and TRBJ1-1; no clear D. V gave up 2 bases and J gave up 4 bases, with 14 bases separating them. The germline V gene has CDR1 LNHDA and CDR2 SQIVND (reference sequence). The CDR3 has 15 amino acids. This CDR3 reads CASSISGFGSTEAFF. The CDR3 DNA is TGTGCCAGTAGTATATCCGGGTTTGGGAGCACTGAAGCTTTCTTT.

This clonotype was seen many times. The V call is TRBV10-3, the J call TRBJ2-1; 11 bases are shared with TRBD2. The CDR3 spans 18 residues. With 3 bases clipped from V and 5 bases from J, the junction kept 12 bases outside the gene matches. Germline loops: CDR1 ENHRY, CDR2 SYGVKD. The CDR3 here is CAISDSAHRLAGNNEQFF. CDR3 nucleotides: TGTGCCATCAGTGATTCGGCCCACCGACTAGCGGGAAACAATGAGCAGTTCTTC.

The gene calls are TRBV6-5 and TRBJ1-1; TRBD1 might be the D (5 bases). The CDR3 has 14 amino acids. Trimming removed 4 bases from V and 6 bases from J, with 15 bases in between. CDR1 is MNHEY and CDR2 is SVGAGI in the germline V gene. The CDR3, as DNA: TGTGCCAGCAGTTTGGGGGGGAGGGTTGCTGAAGCTTTCTTT. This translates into CASSLGGRVAEAFF.

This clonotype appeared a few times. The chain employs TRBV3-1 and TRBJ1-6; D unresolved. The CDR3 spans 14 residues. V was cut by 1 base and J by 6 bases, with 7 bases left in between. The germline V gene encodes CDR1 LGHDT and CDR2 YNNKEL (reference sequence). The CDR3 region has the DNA TGTGCCAGCAGCCAAGTTGTGCCTAATTCACCCCTCCACTTT. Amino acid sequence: CASSQVVPNSPLHF.

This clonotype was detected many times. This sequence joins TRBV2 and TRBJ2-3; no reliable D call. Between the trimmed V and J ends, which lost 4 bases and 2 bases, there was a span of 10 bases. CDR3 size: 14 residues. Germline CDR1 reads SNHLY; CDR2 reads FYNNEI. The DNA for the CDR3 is TGTGCCAGCAGTGTTAGGATATCCACAGATACGCAGTATTTT. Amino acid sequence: CASSVRISTDTQYF.

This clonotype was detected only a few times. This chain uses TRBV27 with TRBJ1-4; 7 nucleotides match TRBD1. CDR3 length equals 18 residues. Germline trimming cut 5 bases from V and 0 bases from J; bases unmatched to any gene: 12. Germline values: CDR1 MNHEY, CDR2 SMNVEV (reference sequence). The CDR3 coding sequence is TGTGCCAGCAGTGGACCGGGACAGCAAGACGCAACTAATGAAAAACTGTTTTTT. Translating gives CASSGPGQQDATNEKLFF. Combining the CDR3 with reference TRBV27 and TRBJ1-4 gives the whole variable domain EAQVTQNPRYLITVTGKKLTVTCSQNMNHEYMSWYRQDPGLGLRQIYYSMNVEVTDKGDVPEGYKVSRKEKRNFPLILESPSPNQTSLYFCASSGPGQQDATNEKLFFGSGTQLSVL.

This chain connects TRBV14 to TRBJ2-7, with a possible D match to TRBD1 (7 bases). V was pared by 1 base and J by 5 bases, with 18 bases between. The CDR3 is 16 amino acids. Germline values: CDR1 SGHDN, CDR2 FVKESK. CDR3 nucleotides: TGTGCCAGCAGCCAAGCGACAGGGAGGTTGATTGACGAGCAGTACTTC. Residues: CASSQATGRLIDEQYF.

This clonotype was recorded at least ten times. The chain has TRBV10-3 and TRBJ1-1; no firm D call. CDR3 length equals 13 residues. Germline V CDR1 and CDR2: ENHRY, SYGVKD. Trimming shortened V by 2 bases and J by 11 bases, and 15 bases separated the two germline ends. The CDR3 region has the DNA TGTGCCATCAGTGAGCAAGCGCAGGTTCCCGCTTTCTTT. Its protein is CAISEQAQVPAFF.

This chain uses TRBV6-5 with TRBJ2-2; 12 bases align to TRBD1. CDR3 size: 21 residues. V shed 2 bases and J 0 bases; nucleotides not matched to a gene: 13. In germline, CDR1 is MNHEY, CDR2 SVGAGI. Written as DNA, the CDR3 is TGTGCCAGCAGTTACCAACCGGGACAGGGGGCGCAAGGGTCGAACACCGGGGAGCTGTTTTTT. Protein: CASSYQPGQGAQGSNTGELFF.

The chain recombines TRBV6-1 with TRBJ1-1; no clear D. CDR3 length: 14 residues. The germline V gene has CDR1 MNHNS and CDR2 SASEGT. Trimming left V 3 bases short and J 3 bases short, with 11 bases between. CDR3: CASSEMVEYTEAFF. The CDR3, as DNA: TGTGCCAGCAGTGAGATGGTGGAGTACACTGAAGCTTTCTTT.

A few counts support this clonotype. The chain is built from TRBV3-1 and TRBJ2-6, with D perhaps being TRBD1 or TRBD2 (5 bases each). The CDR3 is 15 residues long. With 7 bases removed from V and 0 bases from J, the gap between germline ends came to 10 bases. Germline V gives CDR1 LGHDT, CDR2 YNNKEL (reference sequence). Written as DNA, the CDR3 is TGTGCCAGCACCAGGGAGTTCTCTGGGGCCAACGTCCTGACTTTC. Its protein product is CASTREFSGANVLTF.